The 17 T cell receptor beta chains presented below share a single source sample, sequenced in a study of blood T cell repertoires in COVID-19. Assay used: immunoSEQ multiplex PCR; TCRdb lists only in-frame clones, some missing. The sample consists of over 85,000 clones, about nine tenths of them appearing once. Material for sequencing was peripheral blood. The receptors here all came from a woman aged 45 to 65 with COVID-19, enrolled during active disease.

The chain uses TRBV15 and TRBJ2-5; 11 nucleotides align to TRBD2. The CDR3 loop spans 16 amino acids. The V segment lost 5 bases and the J segment 1 base; nucleotides outside the gene matches: 6. Germline lookup yields CDR1 LNHNV and CDR2 YYDKDF (reference sequence). CDR3 coding DNA: TGTGCCACCAGCGACGGACTAGCGGGTCCCCAAGAGACCCAGTACTTC. Encoded protein: CATSDGLAGPQETQYF.

V usage is TRBV28 and J usage is TRBJ2-2, with TRBD1 matching over 10 bases. J lost 5 bases, V lost 4 bases, and 1 base had no gene match. Germline V gene data show CDR1 as MDHEN and CDR2 as SYDVKM. The CDR3 runs 14 residues. CDR3 in amino acids: CASSSGQGTGELFF. In DNA, the CDR3 is TGTGCCAGCAGTTCGGGACAGGGGACCGGGGAGCTGTTTTTT. Drawing the rest from reference TRBV28 and TRBJ2-2, the complete variable domain is DVKVTQSSRYLVKRTGEKVFLECVQDMDHENMFWYRQDPGLGLRLIYFSYDVKMKEKGDIPEGYSVSREKKERFSLILESASTNQTSMYLCASSSGQGTGELFFGEGSRLTVL.

The chain employs TRBV5-1 and TRBJ2-5, with 11 bases that match TRBD2. The trim removed 4 bases at V and 0 bases at J, leaving 5 bases unmatched. CDR1 is SGHRS, CDR2 YFSETQ, per germline. The CDR3 extends over 16 amino acids. CDR3 coding DNA: TGCGCCAGCAGCCGTACTAGCGGGGGCAACCAAGAGACCCAGTACTTC. This encodes CASSRTSGGNQETQYF. The full variable domain, with the rest looked up from reference TRBV5-1 and TRBJ2-5, is KAGVTQTPRYLIKTRGQQVTLSCSPISGHRSVSWYQQTPGQGLQFLFEYFSETQRNKGNFPGRFSGRQFSNSRSEMNVSTLELGDSALYLCASSRTSGGNQETQYFGPGTRLLVL.

The chain has TRBV19 and TRBJ1-2; the D gene is possibly TRBD1 (6 bases). This CDR3 spans 17 amino acids. The germline CDR1 and CDR2 sequences are LNHDA and SQIVND (reference sequence). Trimming stripped 4 bases from V and 5 bases from J, with 23 bases between. CDR3 in DNA: TGTGCCAGTAGTAATAGACTCGGTTTGGACAGAGAGTATGGCTACACCTTC. Its translation: CASSNRLGLDREYGYTF.

The rearrangement links TRBV9 to TRBJ1-5; TRBD1 aligns across 8 bases. Germline V gene data show CDR1 as SGDLS and CDR2 as YYNGEE. This CDR3 is 16 amino acids long. V dropped 0 bases and J dropped 5; count of bases not matched to a gene: 7. The CDR3 loop is CASSVADRVEYQPQHF. Here the CDR3 DNA reads TGTGCCAGCAGCGTAGCGGACAGGGTGGAATATCAGCCCCAGCATTTT.

The chain links TRBV7-9 to TRBJ2-7; the D gene is possibly TRBD1 (5 bases). The CDR3 extends over 16 amino acids. V dropped 1 base and J dropped 0 bases, with 13 bases sitting between them. Per germline, CDR1 SEHNR and CDR2 FQNEAQ (reference sequence). The CDR3 DNA sequence: TGTGCCAGCAGCTTAGGGGGCGGACACCACTCCTACGAGCAGTACTTC. Its translation is CASSLGGGHHSYEQYF. Variable domain in full (rest from reference TRBV7-9 and TRBJ2-7): DTGVSQNPRHKITKRGQNVTFRCDPISEHNRLYWYRQTLGQGPEFLTYFQNEAQLEKSRLLSDRFSAERPKGSFSTLEIQRTEQGDSAMYLCASSLGGGHHSYEQYFGPGTRLTVT.

The chain combines TRBV5-1 with TRBJ1-4; 8 bases line up with TRBD1. This CDR3 is 15 amino acids long. With V trimmed by 3 bases and J by 5 bases, 6 bases remained unmatched. Looked up from germline, CDR1 is SGHRS and CDR2 is YFSETQ. CDR3 in DNA: TGCGCCAGCAGCTCCTCCGGGACAGGAAATGAAAAACTGTTTTTT. As protein: CASSSSGTGNEKLFF.

V gene TRBV7-9 combines with J gene TRBJ2-2; a possible D gene is TRBD1 (6 bases). CDR1 is SEHNR, CDR2 FQNEAQ, per germline (reference sequence). The CDR3 runs 13 residues. The V gene lost 5 bases and the J gene lost 10 bases, with 14 bases spanning the gap. The CDR3 DNA is TGTGCCAGCAGCCCAACAGGGATTGCGGAGCTGTTTTTT. This translates into CASSPTGIAELFF.

The V and J genes are TRBV19 and TRBJ1-1; D might be TRBD1 (5 bases). Trimming cost V 5 bases and J 1 base, with 8 bases left between them. The germline gives CDR1 LNHDA, CDR2 SQIVND (reference sequence). The CDR3 has 13 residues. As DNA, the CDR3 is TGTGCCAGTAGTCTAGGGGCGAACACTGAAGCTTTCTTT. This translates into CASSLGANTEAFF.

The chain couples TRBV6-7 to TRBJ2-7; D call uncertain. TRBV6-7 is given ORF status, its function remaining uncertain. The CDR3 has 20 amino acids. Between the trimmed V and J ends, which lost 0 bases and 3 bases, there was a span of 27 bases. The DNA of the CDR3 is TGTGCCAGCAGTTACTCTCTGGAGCCAGTCCTATGTAAATGCCTCTACGAGCAGTACTTC. Translation gives CASSYSLEPVLCKCLYEQYF.

This clone was counted once. The V gene is TRBV6-5, the J gene TRBJ2-7, with TRBD1 matching over 12 bases. Looked up from germline, CDR1 is MNHEY and CDR2 is SVGAGI. Trimming at V came to 6 bases and at J to 5 bases, leaving 8 bases not matched to a gene. This CDR3 is 15 amino acids long. CDR3 residues: CASRLSGTGGNEQYF. In DNA, the CDR3 is TGTGCCAGCAGGCTTTCCGGGACAGGGGGCAACGAGCAGTACTTC.

The rearrangement uses TRBV5-1 and TRBJ2-7; 9 nucleotides agree with TRBD1. The CDR3 consists of 16 residues. After removal of 0 bases from V and 0 bases from J, the junction contained 4 bases not matched to a gene. CDR1 is SGHRS and CDR2 is YFSETQ in the germline V gene. CDR3 sequence (DNA): TGCGCCAGCAGCTTGGGAGGACAGGGGAGCTCCTACGAGCAGTACTTC. It is translated as CASSLGGQGSSYEQYF.

The chain is built from TRBV6-5 and TRBJ1-1; D perhaps matches TRBD1 (6 bases). This CDR3 contains 13 residues. Deletions cut 6 bases from V and 1 base from J, with 9 bases between. The V gene's germline CDR1 is MNHEY and CDR2 SVGAGI. The CDR3 loop is CASRGAGNTEAFF. CDR3 nucleotide sequence: TGTGCCAGCAGGGGGGCGGGGAACACTGAAGCTTTCTTT.

V gene TRBV12-3 or TRBV12-4 combines with J gene TRBJ2-3; TRBD2 aligns across 7 bases. The CDR3 length is 13 residues. V gave up 4 bases and J gave up 7 bases; unmatched junction bases: 5. The CDR3 loop is CASSSSGLNTQYF. As DNA, the CDR3 is TGTGCCAGCAGTTCTAGCGGCCTCAATACGCAGTATTTT.

The rearrangement joins TRBV30 to TRBJ2-5; maybe TRBD2 (6 bases). V was cut by 8 bases and J by 2 bases, with 12 bases left in between. The CDR3 totals 12 residues. In germline, CDR1 is GTSNPN, CDR2 SVGIG (reference sequence). The CDR3 loop is CAGRDSQETQYF. The DNA for the CDR3 is TGTGCCGGCCGGGACTCACAAGAGACCCAGTACTTC.

The V and J genes are TRBV7-3 and TRBJ2-4; 10 nucleotides align to TRBD1. Germline V gene data show CDR1 as SGHTA and CDR2 as FQGTGA. This CDR3 is built from 15 residues. V gave up 5 bases and J gave up 2 bases; unmatched junction bases: 3. CDR3 DNA sequence: TGTGCCAGCAGCCCGGGACAGGGGTCCAAAAACATTCAGTACTTC. Translated, it gives CASSPGQGSKNIQYF.

The CDR3 region is CATSDFRETQYF. The CDR3 DNA reads as TGTGCCACCAGTGATTTCCGAGAGACCCAGTACTTC. The rearrangement uses TRBV24-1 and TRBJ2-5; D not resolved. This CDR3 is built from 12 residues. Looked up from germline, CDR1 is KGHDR and CDR2 is SFDVKD. V was trimmed by 1 base and J by 4 bases, leaving 3 bases between them.